A single sample gave rise to the 14 T cell receptor beta chains below, sequenced in a study of blood T cell repertoires in COVID-19. Assay: immunoSEQ multiplex PCR; the TCRdb copy retains only in-frame clones and omits some. The data contain 250,000 or so clones, just under 90% of them singletons. Specimen: peripheral blood. These receptors were taken from a man aged 30 to 45 with COVID-19, enrolled during active disease.

This rearrangement joins TRBV6-2 or TRBV6-3 to TRBJ1-5; no firm D call. CDR3 size: 14 residues. Trimming removed 2 bases from V and 5 bases from J, with 10 bases in between. CDR1 MNHEY and CDR2 SVGEGT come from the germline V gene. CDR3 residues: CASSYVSTDQPQHF. In nucleotides, the CDR3 is TGTGCCAGCAGTTACGTATCTACCGATCAGCCCCAGCATTTT.

The genes are TRBV27 and TRBJ1-1; the D is unclear. The CDR3 totals 13 residues. The V end was cut by 3 bases, the J end by 5 bases, with 10 bases between. Germline CDR1 MNHEY, CDR2 SMNVEV (reference sequence). CDR3 protein: CASSFGTGTEAFF. The DNA of the CDR3 is TGTGCCAGCAGTTTCGGAACGGGGACTGAAGCTTTCTTT.

This rearrangement joins TRBV21-1 to TRBJ2-7; the table's D call, TRBD1, was not checked against the DNA. TRBV21-1 constitutes a pseudogene. The CDR3 is 16 amino acids. The CDR3: CARASHRRPVGCEQYF. The CDR3, as DNA: TGTGCCAGGGCCAGTCACAGGAGACCCGTGGGGTGCGAGCAGTACTTC.

V gene TRBV6-5 combines with J gene TRBJ1-4; D is unclear. The CDR3 is made up of 14 amino acids. V was clipped by 6 bases and J by 0 bases, with 8 bases between them. The V gene's germline CDR1 is MNHEY and CDR2 SVGAGI. The CDR3 loop is CASRIGATNEKLFF. DNA for the CDR3: TGTGCCAGCAGAATAGGAGCAACTAATGAAAAACTGTTTTTT.

This chain's CDR3 is CSASDRTGGTEAFF. The CDR3 region has the DNA TGCAGTGCTAGTGATAGGACAGGGGGCACTGAAGCTTTCTTT. The chain has TRBV20-1 and TRBJ1-1; the match to TRBD1 covers 10 bases. The CDR3 is 14 amino acids. Germline CDR1 and CDR2: DFQATT and SNEGSKA (reference sequence). The V gene end was trimmed by 3 bases and the J gene end by 4 bases; junction bases not matched to a gene: 5.

Worth noting for this clone: The sample holds other DNA sequences that translate to the same CDR3. The V and J genes are TRBV2 and TRBJ1-2, with TRBD1 identical over 7 bases. The junction had 2 bases not matched to a gene; V was cut back by 6 bases and J by 1 base. This CDR3 has 13 amino acids. Germline V lookup: CDR1 SNHLY, CDR2 FYNNEI. CDR3 bases: TGTGCCAGCAGCGGGGACAGTAACTATGGCTACACCTTC. Its protein is CASSGDSNYGYTF.

This chain links TRBV15 with TRBJ2-2; D remains unclear. V was clipped by 0 bases and J by 3 bases, with 11 bases between them. The CDR3 is 16 amino acids. Germline V gene data show CDR1 as LNHNV and CDR2 as YYDKDF (reference sequence). Here the CDR3 reads CATSRDVGGDTGELFF. CDR3 nucleotides: TGTGCCACCAGCAGAGATGTTGGCGGAGACACCGGGGAGCTGTTTTTT.

The genes are TRBV6-5 and TRBJ1-1; D possibly corresponds to TRBD1 (5 bases). There are 14 residues in the CDR3. V lost 4 bases, J lost 4 bases, and 13 bases lay in between. CDR1 is MNHEY, CDR2 SVGAGI, per germline. CDR3 loop: CASSFIRVGTEAFF. CDR3 sequence (DNA): TGTGCCAGCAGTTTCATCAGGGTGGGCACTGAAGCTTTCTTT.

The chain combines TRBV27 with TRBJ2-1, with TRBD2 identical over 12 bases. The CDR3 spans 15 residues. Germline CDR1 MNHEY, CDR2 SMNVEV (reference sequence). V lost 6 bases, J lost 8 bases, and 8 bases stayed unmatched. CDR3 nucleotides: TGTGCCAGCAGCACGACTAGCGGGAGATCGGATGAGCAGTTCTTC. Its protein product is CASSTTSGRSDEQFF.

V usage is TRBV24-1 and J usage is TRBJ2-1, with 11 bases aligning to TRBD1. The germline V gene encodes CDR1 KGHDR and CDR2 SFDVKD. V was clipped by 3 bases and J by 7 bases; unmatched bases: 7. The CDR3 covers 16 residues. The CDR3 reads CATSDTGTGGRNEQFF. The DNA of the CDR3 is TGTGCCACCAGTGATACCGGGACAGGGGGTCGGAATGAGCAGTTCTTC.

The genes are TRBV27 and TRBJ2-1; D ambiguous. V lost 4 bases to trimming and J lost 9 bases, with 13 bases between them. The CDR3 totals 13 residues. Per germline, CDR1 MNHEY and CDR2 SMNVEV (reference sequence). The CDR3 loop is CASSSPRAGEQFF. CDR3 nucleotides: TGTGCCAGCAGTTCCCCCCGAGCTGGTGAGCAGTTCTTC.

The chain carries TRBV6-6 and TRBJ2-7; 9 bases are shared with TRBD1. V dropped 8 bases and J dropped 4; count of bases not matched to a gene: 6. The CDR3 extends over 13 amino acids. From germline, CDR1 is MNHNY and CDR2 SVGAGI (reference sequence). The CDR3 coding sequence is TGTGCCAGCGGAGGACAGGGGACATACGAGCAGTACTTC. Translating it yields CASGGQGTYEQYF.

V is TRBV5-6 and J is TRBJ2-2; 8 bases match TRBD1. The germline V gene encodes CDR1 SGHDT and CDR2 YYEEEE. The V gene end was trimmed by 2 bases and the J gene end by 5 bases; junction bases not matched to a gene: 8. The length of the CDR3 is 16 residues. CDR3 sequence reads: CASSLRGQGGTGELFF. The CDR3 region has the DNA TGTGCCAGCAGCTTACGCGGACAGGGAGGAACCGGGGAGCTGTTTTTT.

This clone was seen just once. The gene calls are TRBV19 and TRBJ2-4, with TRBD1 matching 9 bases. The germline V gene encodes CDR1 LNHDA and CDR2 SQIVND (reference sequence). This CDR3 has 16 amino acids. Germline trimming cut 5 bases from V and 3 bases from J; bases unmatched to any gene: 8. CDR3 residues: CASSPLGQGFKNIQYF. The CDR3 DNA reads TGTGCCAGTAGTCCGCTAGGACAGGGGTTCAAAAACATTCAGTACTTC.